Sequencing of this T cell receptor beta chain was carried out in a study of blood T cells in healthy people across ages. The authors ran a second PCR of roughly 7 to 11 cycles using a sample-barcoded 5' primer and a J-beta primer mix. TCRdb re-derived calls from the 5' RACE reads in MiXCR, one entry per CDR3 protein. In the table there are about 570,000 distinct CDR3 sequences, approximately 27% of which are singletons. The CDR3 runs to 16 residues. The germline V gene has CDR1 SGHVS and CDR2 FNYEAQ. Trimming took 4 bases from V and 2 from J, leaving 16 bases between them. The clonotype originates from a woman between 65 and 79 years old in good health. Sequenced sample: blood. V and J are TRBV7-6 and TRBJ2-3; the D gene is possibly TRBD2 (6 bases). The CDR3 DNA sequence: TGTGCCAGCAGCTCTTACCCCCCGGACTACACAGATACGCAGTATTTT. Amino acid sequence: CASSSYPPDYTDTQYF.